Below are 2 T cell receptor beta chains sequenced from a single sample in a study of control samples from healthy donors and cancer patients. The repertoire was sequenced with immunoSEQ multiplex PCR; TCRdb's copy has only in-frame clones and lacks some. The table lists more than 95,000 clones, about 89% of them singletons. Sequencing was carried out using blood. These receptors came from a man aged 60-69 years in good health.

J is TRBJ1-1 and V is TRBV3-1 (or the pseudogene TRBV3-2); a weak D match, TRBD1 (5 bases). The CDR3 is made up of 14 amino acids. Trimming took 0 bases from V and 6 from J, leaving 11 bases between them. Germline V lookup: CDR1 LGHDT, CDR2 YNNKEL (reference sequence). CDR3 sequence: CASSQDAGTSEAFF. The CDR3 nucleotides are TGTGCCAGCAGCCAAGATGCAGGGACCTCTGAAGCTTTCTTT.

The J gene is TRBJ2-1, the V gene TRBV5-4, with 9 bases aligning to TRBD1. The V gene's germline CDR1 is SGHNT and CDR2 YYREEE (reference sequence). The CDR3 has 15 residues. J gave up 1 base and V 5 bases, and 4 bases lay outside the gene matches. The CDR3 is CASRTGGRSYNEQFF. The CDR3 nucleotides are TGTGCCAGCAGGACAGGGGGTAGGTCCTACAATGAGCAGTTCTTC.